This T cell receptor (beta chain) derives from a study of blood T cell repertoires in COVID-19. As processed by the authors: Amplifying reference gene primers gave estimates of nucleated cell counts. The data were produced by immunoSEQ multiplex PCR, yet TCRdb's version contains in-frame clones alone and is incomplete. V, J and clone size were drawn from that table, and D and trimming were deduced from the DNA. The sample includes around 470,000 clones, 90% of them seen just once. V shed 4 bases and J shed 4 bases, with 8 bases lying between them. The CDR3 contains 13 residues. The sample consisted of PBMCs or T cells enriched from blood (not recorded which). V is TRBV12-3 or TRBV12-4 and J is TRBJ1-5, with D unresolved. The sequence was obtained from a man younger than 35 who had recovered from COVID-19. The CDR3 bases are TGTGCCAGCAGTTCTGACGGGAATCAGCCCCAGCATTTT. Translated: CASSSDGNQPQHF.